Listed below are T cell receptor beta chains from one sample, sequenced in a study of cytomegalovirus exposure and HLA in healthy donors. Here immunoSEQ multiplex PCR was the method, and the copy in TCRdb shows in-frame clones only, minus some. The sample contains around 150,000 clones, 76% of which appear only once. The sequenced sample was PBMCs. The origin of the receptors is a man aged 35 to 55 in good health and CMV-seronegative. The CDR3 runs from the conserved cysteine through the conserved F or W. Fields, in order: clone size, J gene, D gene, V gene, CDR3 protein, CDR3 DNA. D genes are given only for firm matches. Size is stated for part of the rows, as once, few or many counts, or as a class when the clone is expanded.

clone_size: NA; j_call: TRBJ1-2; d_call: NA; v_call: TRBV5-4; cdr3_aa: CASSLTQGSNYGYTF; cdr3_nt: TGTGCCAGCAGTCTCACTCAGGGATCTAACTATGGCTACACCTTC
clone_size: NA; j_call: TRBJ1-2; d_call: NA; v_call: TRBV19; cdr3_aa: CASSIGQKDGYTF; cdr3_nt: TGTGCCAGTAGTATAGGACAGAAGGACGGCTACACCTTC
clone_size: NA; j_call: TRBJ2-5; d_call: TRBD1; v_call: TRBV6-5; cdr3_aa: CASSYGGQGGETQYF; cdr3_nt: TGTGCCAGCAGTTACGGCGGACAGGGGGGAGAGACCCAGTACTTC
clone_size: once; j_call: TRBJ2-3; d_call: TRBD1; v_call: TRBV2; cdr3_aa: CASSWGQGRGDTQYF; cdr3_nt: TGTGCCAGCAGCTGGGGACAGGGGAGGGGAGATACGCAGTATTTT
clone_size: NA; j_call: TRBJ1-2; d_call: TRBD1; v_call: TRBV7-9; cdr3_aa: CASSPADRVYGYTF; cdr3_nt: TGTGCCAGCAGCCCAGCCGACAGGGTATATGGCTACACCTTC
clone_size: NA; j_call: TRBJ2-1; d_call: NA; v_call: TRBV6-6; cdr3_aa: CASTQRVHSYNEQFF; cdr3_nt: TGTGCCAGCACCCAGCGGGTCCACTCCTACAATGAGCAGTTCTTC
clone_size: NA; j_call: TRBJ2-7; d_call: NA; v_call: TRBV5-1; cdr3_aa: CASSWGRQGLLYF; cdr3_nt: TGCGCCAGCAGCTGGGGCAGGCAGGGCCTTCTGTACTTC
clone_size: NA; j_call: TRBJ2-7; d_call: NA; v_call: TRBV19; cdr3_aa: CASSMGTGSYEQYF; cdr3_nt: TGTGCCAGTAGTATGGGAACAGGGTCCTACGAGCAGTACTTC
clone_size: NA; j_call: TRBJ2-7; d_call: NA; v_call: TRBV4-1; cdr3_aa: CASSLDRDLKPYSYEQYF; cdr3_nt: TGCGCCAGCAGCCTCGACCGGGACTTGAAACCTTACTCCTACGAGCAGTACTTC
clone_size: NA; j_call: TRBJ1-2; d_call: TRBD1; v_call: TRBV4-3; cdr3_aa: CASSQEQGAGGYTF; cdr3_nt: TGCGCCAGCAGCCAAGAACAGGGGGCAGGTGGCTACACCTTC
clone_size: once; j_call: TRBJ2-3; d_call: TRBD2; v_call: TRBV6-1; cdr3_aa: CASVMRTSADTQYF; cdr3_nt: TGTGCCAGCGTAATGAGGACTAGTGCAGATACGCAGTATTTT
clone_size: NA; j_call: TRBJ2-7; d_call: NA; v_call: TRBV9; cdr3_aa: CASSVSPTDNYEQYF; cdr3_nt: TGTGCCAGCAGCGTCAGCCCCACGGACAACTACGAGCAGTACTTC
clone_size: NA; j_call: TRBJ2-7; d_call: TRBD2; v_call: TRBV18; cdr3_aa: CASSPRLAGSGEQYF; cdr3_nt: TGTGCCAGCTCTCCTAGACTAGCAGGTTCCGGGGAGCAGTACTTC
clone_size: NA; j_call: TRBJ2-6; d_call: NA; v_call: TRBV5-1; cdr3_aa: CASSWGGRFSGANVLTF; cdr3_nt: TGCGCCAGCAGCTGGGGAGGACGATTCTCTGGGGCCAACGTCCTGACTTTC
clone_size: NA; j_call: TRBJ2-7; d_call: TRBD2; v_call: TRBV10-3; cdr3_aa: CAISERPSGDYEQYF; cdr3_nt: TGTGCCATCAGTGAGAGGCCTAGCGGGGACTACGAGCAGTACTTC
clone_size: NA; j_call: TRBJ2-1; d_call: TRBD2; v_call: TRBV28; cdr3_aa: CASGSGTSKGDEQFF; cdr3_nt: TGTGCCAGCGGATCCGGGACTAGTAAGGGGGATGAGCAGTTCTTC
clone_size: NA; j_call: TRBJ1-2; d_call: NA; v_call: TRBV5-6; cdr3_aa: CASSLPGTLFEIF; cdr3_nt: TGTGCCAGCAGCTTGCCTGGGACTCTTTTCGAAATCTTC
clone_size: NA; j_call: TRBJ2-5; d_call: TRBD2; v_call: TRBV7-9; cdr3_aa: CASSSQTSGRVETQYF; cdr3_nt: TGTGCCAGCAGCTCACAGACTAGCGGGAGGGTTGAGACCCAGTACTTC
clone_size: NA; j_call: TRBJ1-1; d_call: NA; v_call: TRBV5-6; cdr3_aa: CASSLFKGLAEAFF; cdr3_nt: TGTGCCAGCAGCTTGTTTAAGGGGTTGGCTGAAGCTTTCTTT
clone_size: NA; j_call: TRBJ2-1; d_call: NA; v_call: TRBV11-2; cdr3_aa: CASRSFRGSGYNEQFF; cdr3_nt: TGTGCCAGCAGGTCTTTTAGGGGGTCGGGTTACAATGAGCAGTTCTTC
clone_size: NA; j_call: TRBJ2-1; d_call: NA; v_call: TRBV5-4; cdr3_aa: CASSLGTGGSYNEQFF; cdr3_nt: TGTGCCAGCAGCTTAGGGACCGGGGGATCCTACAATGAGCAGTTCTTC
clone_size: NA; j_call: TRBJ2-1; d_call: NA; v_call: TRBV6-5; cdr3_aa: CASGGSSYNEQFF; cdr3_nt: TGTGCCAGCGGGGGGAGCTCCTACAATGAGCAGTTCTTC
clone_size: NA; j_call: TRBJ2-1; d_call: TRBD2; v_call: TRBV27; cdr3_aa: CASTLRAGGPYEQFF; cdr3_nt: TGTGCCAGCACCCTTAGGGCGGGAGGGCCCTATGAGCAGTTCTTC
clone_size: NA; j_call: TRBJ2-3; d_call: TRBD2; v_call: TRBV15; cdr3_aa: CATSRRLAASTDTQYF; cdr3_nt: TGTGCCACCAGCAGAAGACTAGCGGCATCCACAGATACGCAGTATTTT
clone_size: NA; j_call: TRBJ1-4; d_call: NA; v_call: TRBV7-9; cdr3_aa: CASSLARAGEKLFF; cdr3_nt: TGTGCCAGCAGCTTAGCTAGGGCGGGTGAAAAACTGTTTTTT
clone_size: NA; j_call: TRBJ1-2; d_call: TRBD1; v_call: TRBV27; cdr3_aa: CASSLDSGGGGGYTF; cdr3_nt: TGTGCCAGCAGTTTAGACTCAGGGGGAGGAGGGGGCTACACCTTC
clone_size: once; j_call: TRBJ1-6; d_call: NA; v_call: TRBV5-6; cdr3_aa: CASSRTAFSYNSPLHF; cdr3_nt: TGTGCCAGCAGCCGGACAGCTTTCTCCTATAATTCACCCCTCCACTTT
clone_size: NA; j_call: TRBJ1-2; d_call: NA; v_call: TRBV4-1; cdr3_aa: CASNQSPGVDGYTF; cdr3_nt: TGCGCCAGCAACCAAAGTCCAGGGGTAGATGGCTACACCTTC
clone_size: NA; j_call: TRBJ2-1; d_call: NA; v_call: TRBV7-2; cdr3_aa: CASRIGSWNEQFF; cdr3_nt: TGTGCCAGCAGGATCGGTAGTTGGAATGAGCAGTTCTTC
clone_size: NA; j_call: TRBJ1-4; d_call: NA; v_call: TRBV30; cdr3_aa: CAWSNGATNEKLFF; cdr3_nt: TGTGCCTGGAGTAACGGGGCAACTAATGAAAAACTGTTTTTT
clone_size: NA; j_call: TRBJ1-1; d_call: TRBD1; v_call: TRBV5-1; cdr3_aa: CASSGGTELEAFF; cdr3_nt: TGCGCCAGCAGCGGGGGGACAGAACTTGAAGCTTTCTTT
clone_size: NA; j_call: TRBJ2-1; d_call: TRBD2; v_call: TRBV23-1; cdr3_aa: CASSQAKGAVSGRVFLGEQFF; cdr3_nt: TGCGCCAGCAGTCAAGCGAAGGGGGCGGTGAGCGGGAGGGTCTTTCTTGGTGAGCAGTTCTTC
clone_size: few; j_call: TRBJ2-7; d_call: NA; v_call: TRBV18; cdr3_aa: CASSPTAVLSYEQYF; cdr3_nt: TGTGCCAGCTCACCAACAGCGGTCCTCTCCTACGAGCAGTACTTC
clone_size: NA; j_call: TRBJ1-5; d_call: NA; v_call: TRBV6-5; cdr3_aa: CASKTGSQPQHF; cdr3_nt: TGTGCCAGCAAAACCGGGTCCCAGCCCCAGCATTTT
clone_size: NA; j_call: TRBJ2-1; d_call: TRBD2; v_call: TRBV13; cdr3_aa: CASSLGRRGGNEQFF; cdr3_nt: TGTGCCAGCAGCTTAGGCCGGCGGGGGGGCAATGAGCAGTTCTTC
clone_size: NA; j_call: TRBJ2-7; d_call: NA; v_call: TRBV9; cdr3_aa: CASSVAPSSYEQYF; cdr3_nt: TGTGCCAGCAGCGTAGCGCCTAGCTCCTACGAGCAGTACTTC
clone_size: NA; j_call: TRBJ2-7; d_call: NA; v_call: TRBV5-1; cdr3_aa: CASSLGTPGPFYEQYF; cdr3_nt: TGCGCCAGCAGCCTCGGGACTCCTGGTCCCTTCTACGAGCAGTACTTC
clone_size: NA; j_call: TRBJ2-7; d_call: TRBD2; v_call: TRBV5-6; cdr3_aa: CASSLRFLGGDEQYF; cdr3_nt: TGTGCCAGCAGCTTGCGGTTCCTTGGGGGGGACGAGCAGTACTTC
clone_size: NA; j_call: TRBJ2-1; d_call: TRBD2; v_call: TRBV11-1; cdr3_aa: CASSLAPGLAVNEQFF; cdr3_nt: TGTGCCAGCAGCTTAGCCCCTGGACTAGCGGTAAATGAGCAGTTCTTC
clone_size: NA; j_call: TRBJ2-2; d_call: NA; v_call: TRBV5-1; cdr3_aa: CASSPGVTGELFF; cdr3_nt: TGCGCCAGCAGCCCCGGGGTCACCGGGGAGCTGTTTTTT
clone_size: NA; j_call: TRBJ2-6; d_call: NA; v_call: TRBV27; cdr3_aa: CASRLRGGGANVLTF; cdr3_nt: TGTGCCAGCAGACTCAGGGGCGGCGGGGCCAACGTCCTGACTTTC
clone_size: few; j_call: TRBJ2-1; d_call: NA; v_call: TRBV4-3; cdr3_aa: CASSPWQGVDEQFF; cdr3_nt: TGCGCCAGCAGCCCCTGGCAGGGTGTGGATGAGCAGTTCTTC
clone_size: NA; j_call: TRBJ2-7; d_call: NA; v_call: TRBV5-4; cdr3_aa: CASGLFGRRYEQYF; cdr3_nt: TGTGCCAGCGGCTTATTCGGGAGACGGTACGAGCAGTACTTC
clone_size: NA; j_call: TRBJ2-7; d_call: NA; v_call: TRBV7-8; cdr3_aa: CASSSTGFSYEQYF; cdr3_nt: TGTGCCAGCAGCTCAACAGGGTTCTCCTACGAGCAGTACTTC
clone_size: NA; j_call: TRBJ2-7; d_call: TRBD1; v_call: TRBV5-5; cdr3_aa: CASSPTGSYEQYF; cdr3_nt: TGTGCCAGCAGCCCGACAGGGTCCTACGAGCAGTACTTC
clone_size: few; j_call: TRBJ2-7; d_call: TRBD1; v_call: TRBV5-6; cdr3_aa: CASRRPGQGANEQYF; cdr3_nt: TGTGCCAGCAGGAGACCGGGACAGGGGGCAAACGAGCAGTACTTC
clone_size: NA; j_call: TRBJ2-7; d_call: TRBD1; v_call: TRBV5-6; cdr3_aa: CASSGWYRGLYEQYF; cdr3_nt: TGTGCCAGCAGCGGATGGTACAGGGGGCTATACGAGCAGTACTTC
clone_size: NA; j_call: TRBJ1-1; d_call: NA; v_call: TRBV10-2; cdr3_aa: CASSEGDTEAFF; cdr3_nt: TGCGCCAGCAGTGAAGGGGACACTGAAGCTTTCTTT
clone_size: NA; j_call: TRBJ2-5; d_call: TRBD1; v_call: TRBV9; cdr3_aa: CASSVRTGADGETQYF; cdr3_nt: TGTGCCAGCAGCGTAAGGACAGGTGCCGATGGAGAGACCCAGTACTTC
clone_size: NA; j_call: TRBJ2-5; d_call: TRBD2; v_call: TRBV6-1; cdr3_aa: CASSERLAGGLETQYF; cdr3_nt: TGTGCCAGCAGTGAACGACTAGCGGGAGGGCTGGAGACCCAGTACTTC
clone_size: NA; j_call: TRBJ2-2; d_call: NA; v_call: TRBV10-3; cdr3_aa: CAISDELKPGELFF; cdr3_nt: TGTGCCATCAGTGATGAGCTAAAACCCGGGGAGCTGTTTTTT
clone_size: few; j_call: TRBJ2-7; d_call: NA; v_call: TRBV6-5; cdr3_aa: CASSYTRVYYEQYF; cdr3_nt: TGTGCCAGCAGTTACACGCGGGTATACTACGAGCAGTACTTC
clone_size: once; j_call: TRBJ2-5; d_call: TRBD1; v_call: TRBV11-3; cdr3_aa: CASSLPDRYQETQYF; cdr3_nt: TGTGCCAGCAGCCTGCCGGACAGGTACCAAGAGACCCAGTACTTC
clone_size: once; j_call: TRBJ1-4; d_call: TRBD1; v_call: TRBV30; cdr3_aa: CAWADRGGEKLFF; cdr3_nt: TGTGCCTGGGCGGACAGGGGAGGGGAAAAACTGTTTTTT
clone_size: few; j_call: TRBJ1-6; d_call: NA; v_call: TRBV2; cdr3_aa: CASSEPGEYSPLHF; cdr3_nt: TGTGCCAGCAGTGAGCCAGGGGAATATTCACCCCTCCACTTT
clone_size: NA; j_call: TRBJ1-2; d_call: TRBD1; v_call: TRBV5-1; cdr3_aa: CASSLDRVLDYGYTF; cdr3_nt: TGCGCCAGCAGCCTCGACAGGGTGTTGGACTATGGCTACACCTTC
clone_size: NA; j_call: TRBJ2-7; d_call: NA; v_call: TRBV5-6; cdr3_aa: CASSLAIRGPIGQYF; cdr3_nt: TGTGCCAGCAGCTTGGCCATAAGAGGCCCTATCGGGCAGTACTTC